A single sample is the source of the 27 T cell receptor beta chains below, sequenced in a study of blood T cell repertoires in COVID-19. The repertoire was sequenced with immunoSEQ multiplex PCR; TCRdb's copy has only in-frame clones and lacks some. The sample includes about 200,000 clones, 80% seen only once; the top ten take roughly 6.7%. The source material was peripheral blood. These receptors were collected from a man between 60 and 70 years old with acute or convalescent COVID-19.

A single count supports this clone. This rearrangement joins TRBV2 to TRBJ1-2; D is unclear. Germline CDR1 SNHLY, CDR2 FYNNEI. V lost 2 bases and J lost 4, with 8 bases in between. This CDR3 is 13 amino acids long. The CDR3 sequence is CASSERGSYGYTF. The CDR3 nucleotides are TGTGCCAGCAGTGAAAGAGGGAGCTATGGCTACACCTTC.

The V and J genes are TRBV28 and TRBJ2-7, with D hard to call. CDR1 is MDHEN and CDR2 is SYDVKM in the germline V gene. There are 11 residues in the CDR3. Trimming shortened V by 4 bases and J by 4 bases, and 5 bases separated the two germline ends. CDR3 coding DNA: TGTGCCAGCAGTTCCCGTTACGAGCAGTACTTC. This translates into CASSSRYEQYF.

This chain uses TRBV2 with TRBJ2-5; D is undetermined. The length of the CDR3 is 14 residues. CDR1 is SNHLY, CDR2 FYNNEI, per germline. Trimming pared 6 bases from V and 0 bases from J, leaving 11 bases between. Here the CDR3 DNA reads TGTGCCAGCAGCCTAGTTACGTACCAAGAGACCCAGTACTTC. Amino acids: CASSLVTYQETQYF.

This clone was detected only a few times. This rearrangement joins TRBV6-5 to TRBJ1-4; D possibly corresponds to TRBD1 (6 bases). Between the trimmed V and J ends, which lost 5 bases and 4 bases, there was a span of 11 bases. Per the germline V gene, CDR1 is MNHEY and CDR2 is SVGAGI. The CDR3 covers 14 residues. The DNA of the CDR3 is TGTGCCAGCAGTCAGCGGACAGATAATGAAAAACTGTTTTTT. Translated: CASSQRTDNEKLFF.

The V call is TRBV7-9, the J call TRBJ2-4; TRBD2 matches 7 bases. J gave up 1 base and V 1 base, and 7 bases lay outside the gene matches. Germline CDR1 is SEHNR and CDR2 is FQNEAQ (reference sequence). The CDR3 runs to 17 residues. This CDR3 is CASSLGSRGDAKNIQYF. In nucleotides, the CDR3 is TGTGCCAGCAGCTTAGGGTCTCGGGGGGACGCCAAAAACATTCAGTACTTC.

This clone showed up just once. Other DNA sequences within the sample encode an identical CDR3. The chain carries TRBV7-2 and TRBJ2-7; TRBD2 might be the D (5 bases). The CDR3 sequence is 15 residues long. The germline V gene has CDR1 SGHTA and CDR2 FQGNSA. Trimming removed 0 bases at V and 2 bases at J, with 11 bases between. CDR3 loop: CASSLAGTRTYEQYF. The CDR3 nucleotides are TGTGCCAGCAGCTTAGCGGGAACTAGAACCTACGAGCAGTACTTC.

This CDR3 is CASSQVRGAEAFF. In DNA, the CDR3 is TGTGCCAGCAGCCAAGTCAGGGGAGCTGAAGCTTTCTTT. The chain employs TRBV3-1 (or the pseudogene TRBV3-2) and TRBJ1-1, with a tentative D call TRBD1 (6 bases). Germline-derived CDR1 and CDR2 are LGHDT and YNNKEL (reference sequence). V was trimmed by 1 base and J by 6 bases, leaving 9 bases between them. The CDR3 contains 13 residues.

V gene TRBV5-1 combines with J gene TRBJ2-5, with TRBD1 identical over 10 bases. The CDR3 is made up of 14 amino acids. With 4 bases clipped from V and 5 bases from J, the junction kept 5 bases outside the gene matches. CDR1 is SGHRS and CDR2 is YFSETQ in the germline V gene. The CDR3 loop is CASSRQGAGETQYF. CDR3 nucleotide sequence: TGCGCCAGCAGCCGACAGGGGGCAGGGGAGACCCAGTACTTC.

This chain joins TRBV7-3 and TRBJ2-1; a weak D match, TRBD1 (6 bases). Germline V gives CDR1 SGHTA, CDR2 FQGTGA. The CDR3 length is 14 residues. The ends were cut back, 1 base at V and 6 bases at J, with 10 bases in the middle. The CDR3 protein is CASSLMGTINEQFF. The CDR3 region has the DNA TGTGCCAGCAGCTTAATGGGGACAATCAATGAGCAGTTCTTC. The entire variable domain, with the rest obtained from reference TRBV7-3 and TRBJ2-1, is as follows: GAGVSQTPSNKVTEKGKYVELRCDPISGHTALYWYRQSLGQGPEFLIYFQGTGAADDSGLPNDRFFAVRPEGSVSTLKIQRTERGDSAVYLCASSLMGTINEQFFGPGTRLTVL.

The genes are TRBV19 and TRBJ1-4, with 9 bases fitting TRBD1. After removal of 4 bases from V and 7 bases from J, the junction contained 13 bases not matched to a gene. The V gene's germline CDR1 is LNHDA and CDR2 SQIVND (reference sequence). The CDR3 is made up of 17 amino acids. The CDR3 nucleotides read TGTGCCAGTAGTACTCGGGACAGGGTTTTAGTGAGTGAAAAACTGTTTTTT. This codes for CASSTRDRVLVSEKLFF. The entire variable domain, with the rest obtained from reference TRBV19 and TRBJ1-4, is as follows: DGGITQSPKYLFRKEGQNVTLSCEQNLNHDAMYWYRQDPGQGLRLIYYSQIVNDFQKGDIAEGYSVSREKKESFPLTVTSAQKNPTAFYLCASSTRDRVLVSEKLFFGSGTQLSVL.

V and J are TRBV3-1 (or the pseudogene TRBV3-2) and TRBJ1-2, with D possibly matching TRBD1 (5 bases). Trimming removed 0 bases from V and 6 bases from J, with 11 bases in between. The CDR3 consists of 14 residues. Germline lookup yields CDR1 LGHDT and CDR2 YNNKEL (reference sequence). In DNA, the CDR3 is TGTGCCAGCAGCCAAGATATCCAGGGCCATGGCTACACCTTC. Encoded protein: CASSQDIQGHGYTF.

In DNA, the CDR3 is TGTGCCAGCAGTGGACTAGCGGGGGGGGTTTGGTCCCATGAGCAGTTCTTC. It specifies CASSGLAGGVWSHEQFF. This rearrangement joins TRBV3-1 (or the pseudogene TRBV3-2) to TRBJ2-1, with 15 bases aligning to TRBD2. Germline-derived CDR1 and CDR2 are LGHDT and YNNKEL (reference sequence). V lost 6 bases, J lost 8 bases, and 11 bases stayed unmatched. The length of the CDR3 is 17 residues.

J is TRBJ2-7 and V is TRBV4-3, with 10 bases lining up with TRBD2. With 0 bases clipped from V and 9 bases from J, the junction kept 8 bases outside the gene matches. The CDR3 is 15 residues long. The germline V gene encodes CDR1 LGHNA and CDR2 YSLEER. The CDR3 loop is CASSQDSGGLWGQYF. CDR3 nucleotide sequence: TGCGCCAGCAGCCAAGATAGCGGGGGGCTTTGGGGGCAGTACTTC.

This chain connects TRBV5-1 to TRBJ1-3; D remains unclear. Germline V gives CDR1 SGHRS, CDR2 YFSETQ. The CDR3 totals 16 residues. The V end was cut by 0 bases, the J end by 2 bases, with 12 bases between. The DNA of the CDR3 is TGCGCCAGCAGCTTGGAATCTTTGGCCCCTGGAAACACCATATATTTT. Translating it yields CASSLESLAPGNTIYF.

CDR3 nucleotide sequence: TGTGCCAGCTCGTCAGTTGCAGGCAATGAGCAGTTCTTC. Residues: CASSSVAGNEQFF. The chain couples TRBV6-5 to TRBJ2-1; no reliable D call. In germline, CDR1 is MNHEY, CDR2 SVGAGI. Trimming shortened V by 8 bases and J by 6 bases, and 14 bases separated the two germline ends. The CDR3 is made up of 13 amino acids.

This chain joins TRBV5-1 and TRBJ2-5; 11 bases agree with TRBD2. V lost 0 bases and J lost 4; bases outside the gene matches: 2. The CDR3 is 15 amino acids. Germline V lookup: CDR1 SGHRS, CDR2 YFSETQ. CDR3 bases: TGCGCCAGCAGCTTGGGACTAGCGGGGATAGAGACCCAGTACTTC. Translation gives CASSLGLAGIETQYF.

This sequence joins TRBV6-5 and TRBJ2-5, with 8 nucleotides matching TRBD1. Unmatched junction bases numbered 4, after V lost 5 bases and J lost 5 bases. The CDR3 has 13 residues. Germline CDR1 reads MNHEY; CDR2 reads SVGAGI. The CDR3 spells CASSRTGWETQYF. The CDR3 bases are TGTGCCAGCAGTCGGACAGGGTGGGAGACCCAGTACTTC.

In its sample, this clone was seen many times. The chain uses TRBV27 and TRBJ2-7; 7 bases are a match to TRBD1. V trimming: 5 bases; J trimming: 5 bases; junction bases outside the gene matches: 9. The CDR3 has 14 residues. Germline V lookup: CDR1 MNHEY, CDR2 SMNVEV (reference sequence). The CDR3 DNA reads as TGTGCCAGCAGTGAGAGACAGGGTGGAGACGAGCAGTACTTC. Translated: CASSERQGGDEQYF.

The rearrangement links TRBV2 to TRBJ1-1; maybe TRBD1 (6 bases). Trimming left V 6 bases short and J 8 bases short, with 10 bases between. Germline CDR1 is SNHLY and CDR2 is FYNNEI. This CDR3 spans 11 amino acids. The CDR3 DNA reads as TGTGCCAGCAGGCGGACAGAGGAAGCTTTCTTT. Protein product: CASRRTEEAFF. Full variable domain (remainder filled in from reference TRBV2 and TRBJ1-1): EPEVTQTPSHQVTQMGQEVILRCVPISNHLYFYWYRQILGQKVEFLVSFYNNEISEKSEIFDDQFSVERPDGSNFTLKIRSTKLEDSAMYFCASRRTEEAFFGQGTRLTVV.

This clone was counted once. This chain joins TRBV11-2 and TRBJ1-3; D may be TRBD1 (6 bases). In germline, CDR1 is SGHAT, CDR2 FQNNGV. The V end lost 5 bases, the J end lost 2 bases, and 13 bases lay between the germline ends. The CDR3 covers 15 residues. Here the CDR3 reads CASSPDRQAGNTIYF. The CDR3 nucleotides read TGTGCCAGCAGCCCCGACAGGCAGGCTGGAAACACCATATATTTT.

The chain combines TRBV18 with TRBJ1-3, with 7 bases fitting TRBD1. Germline lookup yields CDR1 KGHSH and CDR2 LQKENI. CDR3 length equals 16 residues. V was clipped by 6 bases and J by 4 bases; unmatched bases: 12. CDR3 bases: TGTGCCAGCTCTAAATCGGGACAGTTCACGGGAAACACCATATATTTT. Translating it yields CASSKSGQFTGNTIYF.

With regard to this clone: At the DNA level, this CDR3 is encoded by other sequences in the same sample as well. The chain uses TRBV9 and TRBJ1-5, with 8 bases that match TRBD1. Trimming took 0 bases from V and 4 from J; bases not matched to a gene: 0. The CDR3 totals 14 residues. In germline, CDR1 is SGDLS, CDR2 YYNGEE. In DNA form, the CDR3 reads TGTGCCAGCAGCGTAGGGACAGGGAATCAGCCCCAGCATTTT. This translates into CASSVGTGNQPQHF.

The rearrangement links TRBV9 to TRBJ2-1, with TRBD2 matching over 11 bases. The CDR3 runs to 15 residues. The V gene end was trimmed by 0 bases and the J gene end by 5 bases; junction bases not matched to a gene: 1. Looked up from germline, CDR1 is SGDLS and CDR2 is YYNGEE. CDR3 protein: CASSVELAGDNEQFF. Written as DNA, the CDR3 is TGTGCCAGCAGCGTAGAACTAGCGGGGGACAATGAGCAGTTCTTC.

The chain couples TRBV7-3 to TRBJ2-1, with 7 bases identical to TRBD2. With V trimmed by 1 base and J by 10 bases, 7 bases remained unmatched. The CDR3 runs 14 residues. The germline V gene encodes CDR1 SGHTA and CDR2 FQGTGA. CDR3: CASSLMLGEGEQFF. As DNA, the CDR3 is TGTGCCAGCAGCTTAATGCTTGGGGAGGGGGAGCAGTTCTTC. Complete variable domain (other parts from reference TRBV7-3 and TRBJ2-1): GAGVSQTPSNKVTEKGKYVELRCDPISGHTALYWYRQSLGQGPEFLIYFQGTGAADDSGLPNDRFFAVRPEGSVSTLKIQRTERGDSAVYLCASSLMLGEGEQFFGPGTRLTVL.

The J gene is TRBJ1-5, the V gene TRBV6-2 or TRBV6-3; the D is unclear. V lost 2 bases, J lost 5 bases, and 4 bases lay in between. Germline CDR1 and CDR2: MNHEY and SVGEGT. The CDR3 sequence is 12 residues long. CDR3 DNA sequence: TGTGCCAGCAGTTACCGAGATCAGCCCCAGCATTTT. This codes for CASSYRDQPQHF.

The rearrangement uses TRBV27 and TRBJ1-1; D is undetermined. V lost 3 bases and J lost 6, with 17 bases in between. The germline V gene encodes CDR1 MNHEY and CDR2 SMNVEV (reference sequence). CDR3 size: 15 residues. The CDR3 spells CASSLSSVSLSEAFF. In DNA, the CDR3 is TGTGCCAGCAGTTTGTCTAGCGTGAGTCTTTCTGAAGCTTTCTTT.

This sequence joins TRBV2 and TRBJ1-2, with D perhaps matching TRBD1 (6 bases). The V end was cut by 7 bases, the J end by 4 bases, with 16 bases between. The germline CDR1 and CDR2 sequences are SNHLY and FYNNEI. The CDR3 has 14 amino acids. DNA for the CDR3: TGTGCCAGCATTATTAACAGGGTTACCTATGGCTACACCTTC. Translating it yields CASIINRVTYGYTF.